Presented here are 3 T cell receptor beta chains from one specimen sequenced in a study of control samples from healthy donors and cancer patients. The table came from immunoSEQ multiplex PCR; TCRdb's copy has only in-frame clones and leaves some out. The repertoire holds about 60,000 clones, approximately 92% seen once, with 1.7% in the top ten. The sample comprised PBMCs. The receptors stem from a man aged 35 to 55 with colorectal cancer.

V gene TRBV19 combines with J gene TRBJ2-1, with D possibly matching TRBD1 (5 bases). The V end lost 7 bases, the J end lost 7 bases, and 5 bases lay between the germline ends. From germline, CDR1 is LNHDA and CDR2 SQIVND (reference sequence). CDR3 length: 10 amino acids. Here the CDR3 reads CASKGNEQFF. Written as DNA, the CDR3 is TGTGCCAGTAAGGGGAATGAGCAGTTCTTC.

CDR3: CASSLDSINYGYTF. CDR3 nucleotides: TGTGCCAGCAGCTTGGACAGTATTAACTATGGCTACACCTTC. V and J are TRBV5-4 and TRBJ1-2; D not resolved. CDR1 is SGHNT, CDR2 YYREEE, per germline (reference sequence). The CDR3 spans 14 residues. Trimming cost V 0 bases and J 1 base, with 7 bases left between them.

The CDR3 reads CASSPNSNSNQPQHF. The CDR3 DNA sequence: TGTGCCAGCTCACCCAACAGTAATAGCAATCAGCCCCAGCATTTT. J is TRBJ1-5 and V is TRBV18; D gene ambiguous. CDR3 length: 15 amino acids. V lost 3 bases, J lost 0 bases, and 9 bases lay in between. Germline CDR1 and CDR2: KGHSH and LQKENI.